These T cell receptor beta chains were read from a single sample in a study of blood T cell repertoires in COVID-19. Produced via immunoSEQ multiplex PCR; TCRdb's table is partial and in-frame only. This sample has around 190,000 clones, with 76% found just once. Sequenced: peripheral blood. All receptors derive from a woman aged 50 to 60 with active or convalescent COVID-19. Each CDR3 is given with its conserved first and last residue. D genes are given only for firm matches. The size of a clone is reported for some rows only, either as once, few or many, or as a class for expanded clones.

J | size | D | V | DNA | CDR3
TRBJ1-1 | - | - | TRBV14 | TGTGCCAGCAGCCAAAACCAGGGGCCGAACACTGAAGCTTTCTTT | CASSQNQGPNTEAFF
TRBJ1-5 | few | TRBD1 | TRBV2 | TGTGCCAGCAGAATAGGGACAGATAGCAATCAGCCCCAGCATTTT | CASRIGTDSNQPQHF
TRBJ2-2 | - | - | TRBV6-4 | TGTGCCAGCAGTGAGGGGGGTAACACCGGGGAGCTGTTTTTT | CASSEGGNTGELFF
TRBJ2-1 | - | - | TRBV27 | TGTGCCAGCAGTTTGTCGGGGTTGGGTTTCAATGAGCAGTTCTTC | CASSLSGLGFNEQFF
TRBJ1-1 | - | TRBD1 | TRBV2 | TGTGCCAGCGGGGGACAGGACGCGTGGGGATACACTGAAGCTTTCTTT | CASGGQDAWGYTEAFF
TRBJ2-7 | once | - | TRBV4-3 | TGCGCCAGCAGCCAAGATAGGGGCTACGAGCAGTACTTC | CASSQDRGYEQYF
TRBJ1-2 | - | TRBD1 | TRBV6-5 | TGTGCCACGACAGGGGGCCCCGTAGCGGGCTACACCTTC | CATTGGPVAGYTF
TRBJ1-2 | - | - | TRBV5-5 | TGTGCCAGCAGCGTTGGCGATTGGGGCAGATTAGACTATGGCTACACCTTC | CASSVGDWGRLDYGYTF
TRBJ2-3 | - | TRBD2 | TRBV9 | TGTGCCAGCAGCGTAGGACTAGCGGGGGATCAGAAGAACACAGATACGCAGTATTTT | CASSVGLAGDQKNTDTQYF
TRBJ2-5 | - | TRBD2 | TRBV6-2/TRBV6-3 | TGTGCCAGCAGTTATTCCGGCGGGAGGGCGGAGACCCAGTACTTC | CASSYSGGRAETQYF
TRBJ2-1 | - | - | TRBV12-3/TRBV12-4 | TGTGCCAGCAGTTCTTTTGAGGAGCAGTTCTTC | CASSSFEEQFF
TRBJ1-6 | - | - | TRBV3-1/TRBV3-2 | TGTGCCAGCAGCCCGACAGGCAGTAATAATTCACCCCTCCACTTT | CASSPTGSNNSPLHF
TRBJ2-7 | - | TRBD1 | TRBV4-2 | TGTGCCAGCAGCCAAGCGCACAGAACAGGGGGCTCCTACGAGCAGTACTTC | CASSQAHRTGGSYEQYF
TRBJ2-7 | few | TRBD1 | TRBV7-2 | TGTGCCAGCAGCCCCCGGACAGGGGGGTCCTACGAGCAGTACTTC | CASSPRTGGSYEQYF
TRBJ1-3 | few | TRBD1 | TRBV28 | TGTGCCAGCAGTTCCCTCCAGGGGGCTGGAAACACCATATATTTT | CASSSLQGAGNTIYF
TRBJ1-1 | - | - | TRBV7-8 | TGTGCCAGCAGCTCCACCGGGACACCTATCGCTGAAGCTTTCTTT | CASSSTGTPIAEAFF